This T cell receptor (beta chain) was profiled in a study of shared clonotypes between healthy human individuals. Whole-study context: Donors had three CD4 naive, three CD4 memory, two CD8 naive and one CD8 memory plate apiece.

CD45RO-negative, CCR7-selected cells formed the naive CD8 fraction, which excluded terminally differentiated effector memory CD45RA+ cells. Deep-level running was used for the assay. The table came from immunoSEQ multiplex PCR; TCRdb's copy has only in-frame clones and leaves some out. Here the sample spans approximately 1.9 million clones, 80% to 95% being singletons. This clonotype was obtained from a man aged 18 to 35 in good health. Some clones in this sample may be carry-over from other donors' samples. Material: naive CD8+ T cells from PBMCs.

The CDR3 is CASSTINEQFF. CDR3 in DNA: TGTGCCAGCAGCACCATTAATGAGCAGTTCTTC. The rearrangement uses TRBV7-6 and TRBJ2-1; the D is unclear. Germline V CDR1 and CDR2: SGHVS, FNYEAQ. There are 11 residues in the CDR3. Trimming cost V 5 bases and J 7 bases, with 6 bases left between them.